This entry lists 8 T cell receptor beta chains sequenced from one sample in a study of blood T cell repertoires in COVID-19. Produced via immunoSEQ multiplex PCR; TCRdb's table is partial and in-frame only. The table includes a few hundred thousand clones, roughly 90% detected once. Source material: peripheral blood. Receptors originate from a man aged 30 to 45 with acute or convalescent COVID-19.

This clone was seen only once. CDR3 nucleotides: TGTGCCAGCTCCTCCCCTCTCGGGGGTCAGCCCCAGCATTTT. Amino acids: CASSSPLGGQPQHF. J is TRBJ1-5 and V is TRBV28; a possible D gene is TRBD1 (5 bases). Germline-derived CDR1 and CDR2 are MDHEN and SYDVKM. V was trimmed by 8 bases and J by 6 bases, leaving 17 bases between them. The CDR3 length is 14 residues.

The J gene is TRBJ2-7, the V gene TRBV6-5; TRBD2 aligns across 9 bases. V shed 11 bases, J shed 4 bases, and the junction held 15 bases outside the gene matches. The CDR3 contains 15 residues. Germline V gene sequence: CDR1 MNHEY, CDR2 SVGAGI. CDR3 protein: CAGRSPSGAGYEQYF. For the CDR3, the DNA is TGTGCCGGGCGTTCACCTAGCGGGGCCGGTTACGAGCAGTACTTC.

This clone has just a few counts. The rearrangement uses TRBV11-3 and TRBJ2-2; no firm D call. Trimming pared 2 bases from V and 4 bases from J, leaving 8 bases between. The germline CDR1 and CDR2 sequences are SGHNT and YENEEA. CDR3 length: 14 amino acids. The CDR3 nucleotides read TGTGCCAGCAGCTTACATAGGAGCACCGGGGAGCTGTTTTTT. Its protein product is CASSLHRSTGELFF.

CDR3: CASSYAGGQDTQYF. CDR3 DNA: TGTGCCAGCAGCTACGCGGGGGGGCAAGATACGCAGTATTTT. The gene calls are TRBV7-3 and TRBJ2-3; 9 bases match TRBD2. Germline values: CDR1 SGHTA, CDR2 FQGTGA. V trimming: 4 bases; J trimming: 5 bases; junction bases outside the gene matches: 4. The CDR3 consists of 14 residues.

V usage is TRBV28 and J usage is TRBJ1-6; D might be TRBD1 (5 bases). The CDR3 consists of 14 residues. Trimming shortened V by 3 bases and J by 7 bases, and 10 bases separated the two germline ends. In germline, CDR1 is MDHEN, CDR2 SYDVKM. The CDR3 spells CASSFRVKNSPLHF. As DNA, the CDR3 is TGTGCCAGCAGTTTCAGGGTAAAAAATTCACCCCTCCACTTT.

As concerns this clone: The sample contains more than one DNA sequence encoding this CDR3. The CDR3, as DNA: TGTGCCAGCTCACCCGCGGGGGGAGGGAACACTGAAGCTTTCTTT. Its translation is CASSPAGGGNTEAFF. This chain links TRBV18 with TRBJ1-1; a weak D match, TRBD1 (5 bases). This CDR3 contains 15 residues. V was clipped by 3 bases and J by 1 base, with 12 bases between them. Germline V gives CDR1 KGHSH, CDR2 LQKENI.

The chain employs TRBV27 and TRBJ1-6; TRBD1 might be the D (5 bases). CDR1 MNHEY and CDR2 SMNVEV come from the germline V gene (reference sequence). The CDR3 has 14 residues. Trimming stripped 4 bases from V and 7 bases from J, with 11 bases between. The CDR3 region has the DNA TGTGCCAGCAGTTCTGGGACTACAAATTCACCCCTCCACTTT. Protein: CASSSGTTNSPLHF.

This chain connects TRBV5-1 to TRBJ2-1; 8 bases are a match to TRBD2. V was pared by 1 base and J by 6 bases, with 21 bases of the junction left unmatched. This CDR3 has 20 residues. Per the germline V gene, CDR1 is SGHRS and CDR2 is YFSETQ. The DNA of the CDR3 is TGCGCCAGCAGCTTGCCCTCAAGCCTCAGCGGGGGTCCCCGGGTCAATGAGCAGTTCTTC. It is translated as CASSLPSSLSGGPRVNEQFF.